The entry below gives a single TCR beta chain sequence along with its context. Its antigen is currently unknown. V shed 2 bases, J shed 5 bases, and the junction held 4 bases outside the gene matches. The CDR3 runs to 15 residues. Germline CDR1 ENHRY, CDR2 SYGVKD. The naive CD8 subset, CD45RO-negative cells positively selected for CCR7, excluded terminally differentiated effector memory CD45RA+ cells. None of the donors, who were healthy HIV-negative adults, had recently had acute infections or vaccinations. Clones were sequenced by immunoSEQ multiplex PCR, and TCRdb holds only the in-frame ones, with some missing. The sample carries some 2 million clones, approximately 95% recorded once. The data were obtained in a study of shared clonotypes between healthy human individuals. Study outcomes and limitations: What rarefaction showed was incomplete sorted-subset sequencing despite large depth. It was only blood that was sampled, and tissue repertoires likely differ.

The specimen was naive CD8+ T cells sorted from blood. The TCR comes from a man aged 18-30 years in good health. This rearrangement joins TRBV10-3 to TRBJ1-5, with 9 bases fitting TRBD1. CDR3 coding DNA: TGTGCCATCAGTGAGCCGGGACAGGGTTATCAGCCCCAGCATTTT. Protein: CAISEPGQGYQPQHF.